This T cell receptor (beta chain) was identified during a study of blood T cell repertoires in COVID-19. As processed by the authors: How many nucleated cells were present was estimated from reference gene primer amplification. This table comes from immunoSEQ multiplex PCR, and its TCRdb copy is limited to in-frame clones, with some not included. The DNA gave D and trimming, while V, J and clone size come from that table. The sample comprises 120,000 or so clones, less than 75% of which are singletons, and more than 0.75% rests with the top ten. Germline V lookup: CDR1 MDHEN, CDR2 SYDVKM. The CDR3 consists of 15 residues. The J segment lost 3 bases and the V segment lost 6 bases, leaving 9 bases of the junction unmatched.

V usage is TRBV28 and J usage is TRBJ1-2, with 8 bases lining up with TRBD1. This sequence originates from a human donor with acute or convalescent COVID-19. The donor label of this sample is uncertain. Specimen: peripheral blood. The CDR3 loop reads CASRPTTGADYGYTF. The DNA of the CDR3 is TGTGCCAGCAGACCCACGACAGGGGCGGACTATGGCTACACCTTC.